This TCR beta chain stems from a study of cytomegalovirus exposure and HLA in healthy donors. Study-wide results and limits: It was shown in a later analysis that HLA-associated TCR beta chains were more clonally expanded than other, equally common chains.

V dropped 4 bases and J dropped 4 bases, with 20 bases sitting between them. Per germline, CDR1 SGDLS and CDR2 YYNGEE. The CDR3 is 16 residues long. Details on this clone: Its target is unknown.

The PCR was carried out with 60 Vbeta primers and 13 Jbeta primers. Profiled with immunoSEQ multiplex PCR; TCRdb holds only in-frame clones, not every one. In all, the sample yields some 70,000 clones. The chain carries TRBV9 and TRBJ1-2; tentative D call: TRBD1 (6 bases). The TCR comes from a boy aged 10-17 years in good health and CMV-seronegative. Sequencing was done on a sample of PBMCs. The CDR3 spells CASSSLGQPTSYGYTF. CDR3 in DNA: TGTGCCAGCAGCTCACTCGGACAGCCAACCTCCTATGGCTACACCTTC.